This entry concerns a single TCR beta chain. The germline CDR1 and CDR2 sequences are SGHTS and YDEGEE. The CDR3 totals 15 residues. V trimming: 4 bases; J trimming: 5 bases; junction bases outside the gene matches: 7. Repertoires were generated with immunoSEQ multiplex PCR, while TCRdb's copy carries only in-frame clones and drops some. The data hold approximately 100,000 clones, with 75% to 85% observed a single time. The data are from a study of blood T cell repertoires in COVID-19. The J gene is TRBJ2-2, the V gene TRBV5-8; 8 nucleotides agree with TRBD1. This clonotype originated in a human donor in a cohort sampled during active COVID-19. Specimen: peripheral blood. CDR3 bases: TGTGCCAGCAGCATGCGGACAGGGTATACCGGGGAGCTGTTTTTT. It is translated as CASSMRTGYTGELFF.